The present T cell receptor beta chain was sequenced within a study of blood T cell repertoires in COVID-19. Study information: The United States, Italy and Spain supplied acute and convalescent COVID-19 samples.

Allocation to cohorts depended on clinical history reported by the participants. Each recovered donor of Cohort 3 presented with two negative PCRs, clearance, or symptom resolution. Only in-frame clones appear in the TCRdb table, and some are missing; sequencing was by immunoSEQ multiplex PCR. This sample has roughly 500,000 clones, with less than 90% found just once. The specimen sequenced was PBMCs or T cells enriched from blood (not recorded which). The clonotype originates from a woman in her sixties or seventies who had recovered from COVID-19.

This CDR3 is CTSSQGGQGKDEKLFF. The CDR3 DNA reads TGCACCAGCAGCCAAGGAGGACAGGGGAAAGATGAAAAACTGTTTTTT. The chain carries TRBV1 and TRBJ1-4; the table names TRBD1, a call not compared with the DNA. TRBV1 is noted as a pseudogene. This CDR3 comprises 16 residues.